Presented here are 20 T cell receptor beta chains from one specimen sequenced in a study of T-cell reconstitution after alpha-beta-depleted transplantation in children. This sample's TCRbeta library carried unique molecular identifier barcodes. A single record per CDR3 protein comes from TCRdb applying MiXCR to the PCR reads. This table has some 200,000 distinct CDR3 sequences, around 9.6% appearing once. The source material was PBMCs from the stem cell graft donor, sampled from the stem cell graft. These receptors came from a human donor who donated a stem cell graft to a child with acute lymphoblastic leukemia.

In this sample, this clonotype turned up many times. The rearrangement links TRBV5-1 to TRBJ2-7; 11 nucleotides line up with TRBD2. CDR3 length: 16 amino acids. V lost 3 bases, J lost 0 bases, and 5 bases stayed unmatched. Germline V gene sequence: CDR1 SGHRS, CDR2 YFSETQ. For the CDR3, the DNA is TGCGCCAGCAGCTACCCTAGCGGGGGGAACTCCTACGAGCAGTACTTC. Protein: CASSYPSGGNSYEQYF.

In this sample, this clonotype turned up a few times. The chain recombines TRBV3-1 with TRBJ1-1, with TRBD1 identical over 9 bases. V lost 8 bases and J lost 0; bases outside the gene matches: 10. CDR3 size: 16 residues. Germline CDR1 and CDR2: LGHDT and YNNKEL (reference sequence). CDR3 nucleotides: TGTGCCAGCCGGTGGGGGACAGGGTCGGTGAACACTGAAGCTTTCTTT. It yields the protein CASRWGTGSVNTEAFF.

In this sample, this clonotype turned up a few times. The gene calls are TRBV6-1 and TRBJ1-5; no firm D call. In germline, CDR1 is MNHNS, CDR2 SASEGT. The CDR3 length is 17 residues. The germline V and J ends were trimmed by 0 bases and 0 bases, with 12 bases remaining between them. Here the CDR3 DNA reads TGTGCCAGCAGTGAAGCCGGTAGCCGTTATAGCAATCAGCCCCAGCATTTT. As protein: CASSEAGSRYSNQPQHF.

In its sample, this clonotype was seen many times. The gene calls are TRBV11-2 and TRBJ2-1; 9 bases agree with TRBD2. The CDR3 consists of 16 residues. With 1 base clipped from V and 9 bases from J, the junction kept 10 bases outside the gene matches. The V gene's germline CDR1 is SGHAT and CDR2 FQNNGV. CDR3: CASSLGRGGAQGEQFF. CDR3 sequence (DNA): TGTGCCAGCAGCTTAGGGCGGGGGGGAGCCCAGGGTGAGCAGTTCTTC.

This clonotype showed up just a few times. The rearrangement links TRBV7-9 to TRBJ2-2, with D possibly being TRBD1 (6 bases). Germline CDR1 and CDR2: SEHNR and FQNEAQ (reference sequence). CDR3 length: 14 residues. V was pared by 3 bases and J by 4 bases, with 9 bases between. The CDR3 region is CASSFRGTTGELFF. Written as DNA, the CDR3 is TGTGCCAGCAGCTTTAGGGGGACCACCGGGGAGCTGTTTTTT.

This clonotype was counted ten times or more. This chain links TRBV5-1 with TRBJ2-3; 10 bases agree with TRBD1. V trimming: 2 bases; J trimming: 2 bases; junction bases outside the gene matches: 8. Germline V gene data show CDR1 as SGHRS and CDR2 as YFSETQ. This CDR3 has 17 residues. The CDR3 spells CASSFGTGTGVTDTQYF. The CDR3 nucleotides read TGCGCCAGCAGCTTTGGGACCGGGACAGGGGTCACAGATACGCAGTATTTT.

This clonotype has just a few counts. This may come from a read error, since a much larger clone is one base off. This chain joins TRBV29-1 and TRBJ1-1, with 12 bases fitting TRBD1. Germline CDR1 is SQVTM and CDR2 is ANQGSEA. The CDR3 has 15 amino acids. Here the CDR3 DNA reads TGCAGCGGGCGGGACAGGGGGCGTGTGAACACTGAAGCTTTATTT. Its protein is CSGRDRGRVNTEALF.

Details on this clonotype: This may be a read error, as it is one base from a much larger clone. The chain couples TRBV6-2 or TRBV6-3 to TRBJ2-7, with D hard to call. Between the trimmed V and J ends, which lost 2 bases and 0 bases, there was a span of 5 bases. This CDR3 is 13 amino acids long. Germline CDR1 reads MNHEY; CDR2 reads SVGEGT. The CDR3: CASSYQISYEQYF. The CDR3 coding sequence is TGTGCCAGCAGTTACCAGATCTCCTACGAGCAGTACTTC.

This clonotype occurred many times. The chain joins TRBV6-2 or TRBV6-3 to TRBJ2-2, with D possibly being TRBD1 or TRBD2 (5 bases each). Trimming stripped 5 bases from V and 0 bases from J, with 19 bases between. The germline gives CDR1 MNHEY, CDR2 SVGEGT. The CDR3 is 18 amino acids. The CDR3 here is CASSTDELGRPNTGELFF. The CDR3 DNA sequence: TGTGCCAGCAGTACTGACGAGCTGGGACGGCCGAACACCGGGGAGCTGTTTTTT.

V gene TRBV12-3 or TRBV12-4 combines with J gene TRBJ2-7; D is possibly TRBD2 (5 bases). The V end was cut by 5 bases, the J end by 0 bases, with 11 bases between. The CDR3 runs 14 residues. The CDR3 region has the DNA TGTGCCAGCAGTAGACCGGGGTTCTCCTACGAGCAGTACTTC. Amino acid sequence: CASSRPGFSYEQYF.

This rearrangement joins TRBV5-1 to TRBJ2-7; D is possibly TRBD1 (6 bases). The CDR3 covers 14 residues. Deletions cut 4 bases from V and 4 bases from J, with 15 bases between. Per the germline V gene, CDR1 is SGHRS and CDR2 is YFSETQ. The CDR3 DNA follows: TGCGCCAGCAGCGAACAGGGTTCGGATTACGAGCAGTACTTC. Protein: CASSEQGSDYEQYF.

For the CDR3, the DNA is TGCGCCAGCAGGCCACGGGACTTCACTAATAGCTACACCTTC. Its protein is CASRPRDFTNSYTF. The chain links TRBV5-1 to TRBJ1-2; D might be TRBD1 (5 bases). Germline CDR1 and CDR2: SGHRS and YFSETQ. The CDR3 contains 14 residues. Trimming removed 5 bases at V and 9 bases at J, with 20 bases between.

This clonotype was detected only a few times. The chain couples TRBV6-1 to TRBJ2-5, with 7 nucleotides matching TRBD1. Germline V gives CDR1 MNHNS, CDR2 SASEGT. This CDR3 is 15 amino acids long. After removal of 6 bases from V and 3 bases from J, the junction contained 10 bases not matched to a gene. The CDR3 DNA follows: TGTGCCAGCAGCAACGACAGGGTTTGGGAAGAGACCCAGTACTTC. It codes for CASSNDRVWEETQYF.

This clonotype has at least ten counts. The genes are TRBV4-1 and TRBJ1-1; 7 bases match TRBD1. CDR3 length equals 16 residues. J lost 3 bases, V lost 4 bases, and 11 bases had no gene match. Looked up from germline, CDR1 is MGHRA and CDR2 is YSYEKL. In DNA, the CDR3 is TGCGCCAGCAGCCCTAAATTTGACAGGGTCGACACTGAAGCTTTCTTT. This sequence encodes CASSPKFDRVDTEAFF.

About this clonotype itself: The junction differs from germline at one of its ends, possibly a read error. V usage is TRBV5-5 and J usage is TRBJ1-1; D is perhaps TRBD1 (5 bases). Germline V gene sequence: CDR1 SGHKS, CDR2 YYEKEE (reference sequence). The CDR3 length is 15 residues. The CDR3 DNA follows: TGTGCCATCAGCTCAACAGGCGGCCAGAACACTGAAGCTTTCTTT. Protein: CAISSTGGQNTEAFF.

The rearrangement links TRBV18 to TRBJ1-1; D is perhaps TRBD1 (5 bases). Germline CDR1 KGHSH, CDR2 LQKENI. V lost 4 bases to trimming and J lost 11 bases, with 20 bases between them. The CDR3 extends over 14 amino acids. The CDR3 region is CASSLQTEGSRAFF. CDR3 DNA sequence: TGTGCCAGCTCACTACAAACCGAGGGGTCCCGGGCTTTCTTT. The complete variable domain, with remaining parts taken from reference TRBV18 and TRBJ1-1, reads NAGVMQNPRHLVRRRGQEARLRCSPMKGHSHVYWYRQLPEEGLKFMVYLQKENIIDESGMPKERFSAEFPKEGPSILRIQQVVRGDSAAYFCASSLQTEGSRAFFGQGTRLTVV.

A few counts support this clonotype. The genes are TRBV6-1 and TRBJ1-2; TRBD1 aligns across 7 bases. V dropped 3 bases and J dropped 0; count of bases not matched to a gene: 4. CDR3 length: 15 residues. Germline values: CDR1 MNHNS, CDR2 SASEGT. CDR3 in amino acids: CASSEGTVSNYGYTF. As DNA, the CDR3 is TGTGCCAGCAGTGAGGGGACAGTATCTAACTATGGCTACACCTTC.

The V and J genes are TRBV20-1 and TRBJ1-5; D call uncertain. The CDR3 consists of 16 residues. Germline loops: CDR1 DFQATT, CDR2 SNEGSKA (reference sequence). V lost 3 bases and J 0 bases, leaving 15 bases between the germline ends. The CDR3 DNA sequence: TGCAGTGCTAGCTCACGCCTAACCGGTAGCAATCAGCCCCAGCATTTT. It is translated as CSASSRLTGSNQPQHF.

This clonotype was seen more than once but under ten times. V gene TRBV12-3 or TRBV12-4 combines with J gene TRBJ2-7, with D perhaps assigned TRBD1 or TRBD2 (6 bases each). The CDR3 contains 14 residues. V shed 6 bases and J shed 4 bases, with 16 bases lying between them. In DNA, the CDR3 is TGTGCCAGCAGGATTTCAGGGGAGGAATACGAGCAGTACTTC. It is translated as CASRISGEEYEQYF.

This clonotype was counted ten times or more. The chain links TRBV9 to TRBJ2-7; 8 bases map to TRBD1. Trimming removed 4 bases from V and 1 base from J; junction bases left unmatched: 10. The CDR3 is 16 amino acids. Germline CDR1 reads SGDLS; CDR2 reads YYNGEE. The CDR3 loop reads CASSPSTWDRSYEQYF. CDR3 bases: TGTGCCAGCAGCCCCTCCACTTGGGACAGGTCCTACGAGCAGTACTTC.